Here is one TCR beta chain with its context. Its cognate antigen has yet to be identified. No base quality information exists; no much larger clone differs at one position. This specimen comes from a study of blood T cell repertoires in COVID-19 (dated by TCRdb to the early 2020s). The study in broad terms: Samples covering the acute and convalescent phases of COVID-19 were provided by collaborators in the United States, Italy and Spain. The prospective study material was composed of cDNA or gDNA derived from T cells, B-cell-depleted T cells, or PBMCs. Subjects who had been exposed to COVID-19, were actively infected with it, or had recovered from it provided the deeply sampled blood TCRbeta repertoires that made up the dataset. A freely available public database, intended as a resource for researchers studying the immune response to SARS-CoV-2, is where the repertoires were released. Samples were obtained from the ongoing ImmuneRACE study (first 160 participants) and from over a thousand subjects provided by 6 global collaborators. Nearly every sample came with metadata listing a de-identified subject ID, COVID-19 status, age in years and sex. Where available, HLA class I and class II types were taken from metadata supplied by the sample provider and were not determined by assay-based typing.

One collaborating source in Seattle enrolled patients while the patients were actively infected and followed the patients over time throughout the course of disease. The collaborating institutions used their own protocols to collect whole blood in K2EDTA tubes. For TCRbeta analysis, collaborator samples were shipped as frozen whole blood, as isolated PBMCs, or as DNA extracted from either sample type. TCRbeta CDR3 regions were amplified from genomic DNA by means of the immunoSEQ Assay, a bias-controlled multiplex PCR. Per the original workflow: Within the assay, amplification of reference gene primers was used to estimate how many nucleated cells each sample contained. To quantify the absolute abundance of each unique TCRbeta CDR3 rearrangement, sequence reads were collapsed and filtered. For each sample, productive Simpson clonality was calculated as the square root of Simpson's diversity index across productive rearrangements. Drawn from immuneACCESS, this table holds only the in-frame rearrangements with V and J called that TCRdb kept. Clones are partly lost; checked studies trace under half to an unresolved V gene and leave the rest unexplained. V and J calls and clone size are those listed in that table; D and trimming were worked out from the DNA. For this sample there are approximately 260,000 clones; nearly 90% appear just once. Of the sample, about 2% is held by the ten largest clones.

Here is what the overall study found, with its caveats: How much clinical and demographic metadata was included differed by source and by participant, and the metadata was provided uncurated.

V sheds 1 base and J sheds 3 bases, leaving 11 bases between their ends. Based on the germline V gene (reference sequence), the CDR1 and CDR2 sequences are SGHKS and YYEKEE. The CDR3 goes from the cysteine to the phenylalanine over 15 residues. Just the 45-base CDR3 DNA is kept, in frame starting at base 1. Sequenced material: peripheral blood. This sequence originates from a woman aged 60-70 years with COVID-19, enrolled during active disease. The sequence joins TRBV5-5 to TRBJ1-5; the D segment cannot be called with confidence. The encoded CDR3 is CASSLSIDNNQPQHF. The DNA sequence follows: TGTGCCAGCAGCTTGTCGATCGACAACAATCAGCCCCAGCATTTT.